This T cell receptor (beta chain) was found in a study of cytomegalovirus exposure and HLA in healthy donors. PCR employed 60 Vbeta and 13 Jbeta primers. Repertoires were generated with immunoSEQ multiplex PCR, while TCRdb's copy carries only in-frame clones and drops some. The sample lists some 220,000 clones; about three quarters were seen once. Study-wide results and limits: In a later analysis, HLA-associated beta chains showed higher expansion and lower generation probabilities than comparable chains. An ancestry cluster, one associated with Asian ancestry, reportedly showed fewer N-insertions than the approximately 670-donor mean in a later analysis.

On this clone itself: Its antigen remains unidentified.

Germline lookup yields CDR1 SGHRS and CDR2 YFSETQ. The CDR3 consists of 14 residues. V shed 0 bases and J shed 3 bases, with 9 bases lying between them. Healthy bone marrow donors supplied every sample. Despite likely unrecorded immune exposures, the donors were nominally healthy at the time of sampling. The rearrangement joins TRBV5-1 to TRBJ2-5; D unresolved. This receptor was obtained from a woman in her sixties or seventies in good health and CMV-seropositive. The sequencing input was PBMCs. CDR3 nucleotide sequence: TGCGCCAGCAGCTTGGCCCCCGGAGAAGAGACCCAGTACTTC. Translation gives CASSLAPGEETQYF.